This T cell receptor (beta chain) came from a study of identical twins. Trimming took 5 bases from V and 0 from J, leaving 14 bases between them. This CDR3 comprises 16 residues. Carrying unique molecular identifiers, the cDNA also gained a universal primer site through template switching. TCRdb reprocessed the 5' RACE reads with MiXCR, giving one entry per CDR3 protein. The repertoire has 550,000 to 700,000 distinct CDR3 sequences, roughly 9.9% of them found once; the top ten carry approximately 3.2%. General study results and limits: Possibly, invariant MAIT and iNKT cells partly confounded zero-insertion analyses. Out-of-frame TCR alpha sharing observed in monozygotic twins exceeded model estimates.

This clonotype came up a few times. What it recognizes is unknown. Separately, the same data were catalogued under a study of yellow fever vaccine responses in identical twins.

The receptor's source is a young woman in good health. The chain joins TRBV12-3 or TRBV12-4 to TRBJ2-4, with D perhaps TRBD2 (6 bases). Sequencing was performed on PBMCs. The CDR3 sequence is CASSESGGLAKNIQYF. The CDR3 coding sequence is TGTGCCAGCAGTGAATCCGGGGGACTAGCCAAAAACATTCAGTACTTC.